This record looks at one TCR beta chain sequence and its context. J gave up 6 bases and V 2 bases, and 7 bases lay outside the gene matches. The CDR3 covers 15 residues. CDR1 MNHEY and CDR2 SVGAGI come from the germline V gene. Each participant's cohort was designated according to participant-reported clinical history. This entry belongs to a study of blood T cell repertoires in COVID-19. Produced via immunoSEQ multiplex PCR; TCRdb's table is partial and in-frame only. There are roughly 260,000 clones in the sample; approximately 88% occur only once, and approximately 2.8% lies in the top ten. The clonotype comes from a woman younger than 45 with acute COVID-19. Sequencing was done on a sample of PBMCs or T cells enriched from blood (not recorded which). The genes are TRBV6-5 and TRBJ1-2, with TRBD1 matching 9 bases. CDR3 in amino acids: CASSYPGQGWDGYTF. CDR3 nucleotide sequence: TGTGCCAGCAGTTACCCGGGACAGGGATGGGATGGCTACACCTTC.